The T cell receptor beta chain described here comes from a study of T cell repertoires and Cas9 in healthy adults. Study in general: Characterization of SpCas9-reactive CD4 and CD8 T cells covered multi-effector potency, cytotoxicity and lineage. Study-level points and caveats: SpCas9-reactive regulatory T cells reportedly mitigated SpCas9-reactive effector T cells in vitro.

The sample holds a few counts of this clone. Antigen specificity is unknown. Generated by immunoSEQ multiplex PCR, the TCRdb table keeps only in-frame clones and is missing some. The sample holds approximately 21,000 clones, over 85% seen once. V lost 6 bases and J lost 2; bases outside the gene matches: 7. This CDR3 has 15 residues. The germline CDR1 and CDR2 sequences are SNHLY and FYNNEI. This clonotype originated in a human donor in good health. The source material was CD4+ effector T cells (CD127+, CD25-, CD137-, CD154-) from PBMCs; culture status not recorded. The chain joins TRBV2 to TRBJ1-5; 7 bases are shared with TRBD1. In DNA form, the CDR3 reads TGTGCCAGCAGACAGGGGTTCCTAGGCAATCAGCCCCAGCATTTT. Protein product: CASRQGFLGNQPQHF.